This entry lists 5 T cell receptor beta chains sequenced from one sample in a study of cytomegalovirus exposure and HLA in healthy donors. Amplification used 60 Vbeta primers and 13 Jbeta primers. Profiling relied on immunoSEQ multiplex PCR, and the TCRdb table lists in-frame clones only, not all of them. The repertoire holds hundreds of thousands of clones, with roughly 70% as singletons. Sequencing was carried out using PBMCs. These receptors were obtained from a female donor in good health and CMV-seronegative.

The genes are TRBV28 and TRBJ1-5; D is unclear. Trimming removed 3 bases from V and 7 bases from J, with 13 bases in between. The CDR3 spans 14 residues. In germline, CDR1 is MDHEN, CDR2 SYDVKM. The CDR3 DNA follows: TGTGCCAGCAGTTTGTCCGGGTGGGAGCAGCCCCAGCATTTT. This gives the protein CASSLSGWEQPQHF.

The gene calls are TRBV4-2 and TRBJ2-3; D may be TRBD2 (5 bases). Germline V lookup: CDR1 LGHNA, CDR2 YNFKEQ. With 3 bases removed from V and 6 bases from J, the gap between germline ends came to 7 bases. This CDR3 spans 12 amino acids. As DNA, the CDR3 is TGTGCCAGCAGCCAGGGGAGCGATACGCAGTATTTT. This sequence encodes CASSQGSDTQYF.

The chain carries TRBV7-8 and TRBJ2-1; 9 nucleotides align to TRBD1. Trimming removed 3 bases from V and 8 bases from J; junction bases left unmatched: 14. The CDR3 length is 17 residues. Germline CDR1 SGHVS, CDR2 FQNEAQ. The CDR3 loop is CASSFGKWTGVDHEQFF. As DNA, the CDR3 is TGTGCCAGCAGCTTTGGGAAGTGGACAGGGGTAGATCATGAGCAGTTCTTC.

The chain employs TRBV6-1 and TRBJ1-5; D unclear. The CDR3 runs 14 residues. From germline, CDR1 is MNHNS and CDR2 SASEGT. Trimming removed 8 bases at V and 4 bases at J, with 15 bases between. The CDR3 DNA reads TGTGCCAGCGCTAGGAGAGGCGAAAATCAGCCCCAGCATTTT. This encodes CASARRGENQPQHF.

The chain employs TRBV6-6 and TRBJ2-1, with unresolved D. The CDR3 is 12 amino acids. The V gene's germline CDR1 is MNHNY and CDR2 SVGAGI (reference sequence). Trimming removed 6 bases from V and 8 bases from J, with 11 bases in between. The CDR3 protein is CASSPHRDEQFF. DNA for the CDR3: TGTGCCAGCAGCCCACACCGGGATGAGCAGTTCTTC.